A single sample is the source of the 10 T cell receptor beta chains below, sequenced in a study of regulatory T cells in long-lasting Graves disease. CDR3-region Arm-PCR and iRepertoire HTBI primers produced the TCR beta libraries. Using its own MiXCR run on the multiplex PCR reads, TCRdb lists one record per CDR3 protein. The sample yields under 450,000 distinct CDR3 sequences, roughly 12% seen once. Time point specified: newly diagnosed GD, antithyroid drugs for less than 3 months. RNA extracted from PBMCs served as the sequencing template. The same data also went into a second study, on T cells in Graves' hyperthyroidism and ophthalmopathy.

Sample: peripheral blood mononuclear cells (PBMCs), taken at new diagnosis, from a patient treated with antithyroid drugs. All receptors come from a woman aged 18-29 years with Graves disease.

The gene calls are TRBV7-9 and TRBJ1-3; 8 bases line up with TRBD1. The V gene's germline CDR1 is SEHNR and CDR2 FQNEAQ (reference sequence). This CDR3 is 15 amino acids long. The V segment lost 2 bases and the J segment 3 bases; nucleotides outside the gene matches: 3. CDR3 bases: TGTGCCAGCAGCTTAACAGGGGGATTTGGAAACACCATATATTTT. Translation: CASSLTGGFGNTIYF.

This clonotype was counted ten times or more. V and J are TRBV29-1 and TRBJ2-1, with TRBD1 identical over 7 bases. CDR1 and CDR2 from the germline V gene are SQVTM and ANQGSEA. The CDR3 runs 13 residues. With 7 bases clipped from V and 1 base from J, the junction kept 4 bases outside the gene matches. The CDR3 region has the DNA TGCAGCGCACAGACAGGGTCCTACAATGAGCAGTTCTTC. It translates to CSAQTGSYNEQFF.

This clonotype came up a few times. CDR3 in amino acids: CATRRDRNQPQHF. The CDR3 DNA is TGTGCCACCAGGCGGGACAGGAATCAGCCCCAGCATTTT. V and J are TRBV10-3 and TRBJ1-5; 8 nucleotides align to TRBD1. Germline V gene data show CDR1 as ENHRY and CDR2 as SYGVKD. V was clipped by 10 bases and J by 4 bases; unmatched bases: 6. The CDR3 sequence is 13 residues long.

Turning to this clonotype: A much larger clone is a single base away; this may be a read error. The chain has TRBV29-1 and TRBJ1-1; D remains ambiguous. Germline CDR1 is SQVTM and CDR2 is ANQGSEA. Trimming shortened V by 2 bases and J by 1 base, and 8 bases separated the two germline ends. The CDR3 has 13 residues. CDR3 region: CSVETAPNTEAFF. The CDR3 nucleotides are TGCAGCGTTGAAACAGCACCGAACACTGAAGCTTTCTTT.

This clonotype has just a few counts. A read error is possible here, since a much larger clone lies one base away. The chain uses TRBV20-1 and TRBJ2-5, with D possibly TRBD2 on 5 matching bases. This CDR3 is built from 13 residues. Per germline, CDR1 DFQATT and CDR2 SNEGSKA (reference sequence). CDR3 residues: CSARRLARETRYF. For the CDR3, the DNA is TGCAGTGCTAGACGTCTAGCACGAGAGACCCGGTACTTC.

V usage is TRBV10-3 and J usage is TRBJ1-1, with D unresolved. The CDR3 loop spans 13 amino acids. V was cut by 4 bases and J by 2 bases, with 8 bases left in between. Germline CDR1 is ENHRY and CDR2 is SYGVKD. The CDR3 protein is CAISGGGNTEAFF. CDR3 coding DNA: TGTGCCATCAGTGGGGGAGGAAACACTGAAGCTTTCTTT.

Many counts were recorded for this clonotype. This sequence joins TRBV7-2 and TRBJ1-1, with TRBD1 matching 7 bases. The CDR3 covers 13 residues. Trimming at V came to 3 bases and at J to 4 bases, leaving 2 bases not matched to a gene. Germline V gene lookup returns CDR1 SGHTA and CDR2 FQGNSA. Here the CDR3 reads CASSFEGATEAFF. CDR3 DNA sequence: TGTGCCAGCAGCTTTGAGGGGGCCACTGAAGCTTTCTTT.

This clonotype was recorded many times. The chain recombines TRBV7-9 with TRBJ1-1; no clear D gene. The CDR3 loop spans 15 amino acids. The V gene's germline CDR1 is SEHNR and CDR2 FQNEAQ (reference sequence). Trimming removed 2 bases at V and 0 bases at J, with 10 bases between. The CDR3 coding sequence is TGTGCCAGCAGCTTATTCTCAGGCATGAACACTGAAGCTTTCTTT. It encodes CASSLFSGMNTEAFF.

This clonotype was found many times. V is TRBV27 and J is TRBJ1-2, with TRBD1 identical over 8 bases. After removal of 3 bases from V and 4 bases from J, the junction contained 4 bases not matched to a gene. The CDR3 sequence is 14 residues long. Germline CDR1 reads MNHEY; CDR2 reads SMNVEV (reference sequence). The CDR3 DNA is TGTGCCAGCAGTTTCGGGACAGGATCCTATGGCTACACCTTC. It specifies CASSFGTGSYGYTF.

This clonotype showed up many times. This sequence joins TRBV2 and TRBJ1-1; D is unresolved. The CDR3 totals 14 residues. V was clipped by 7 bases and J by 4 bases, with 16 bases between them. Looked up from germline, CDR1 is SNHLY and CDR2 is FYNNEI. CDR3 DNA sequence: TGTGCCAGCACCCAGGAACTAAGAGGCACTGAAGCTTTCTTT. Protein product: CASTQELRGTEAFF.